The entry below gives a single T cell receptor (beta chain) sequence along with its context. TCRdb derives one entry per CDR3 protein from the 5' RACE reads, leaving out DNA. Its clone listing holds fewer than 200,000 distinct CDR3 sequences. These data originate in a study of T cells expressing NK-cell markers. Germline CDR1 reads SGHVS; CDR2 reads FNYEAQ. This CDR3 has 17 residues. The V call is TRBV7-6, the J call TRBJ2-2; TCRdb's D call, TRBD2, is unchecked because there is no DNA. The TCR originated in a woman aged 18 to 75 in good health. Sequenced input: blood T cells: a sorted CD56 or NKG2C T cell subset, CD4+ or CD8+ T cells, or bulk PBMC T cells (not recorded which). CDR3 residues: CASTQQGRASNTGELFF.